This TCR beta chain is from a study of T cells in Graves' hyperthyroidism and ophthalmopathy. Overall study results and limits: Most clonotypes that expanded in the thyroid above 0.001 also showed up in blood. Through a model of 13 V-J features, ophthalmopathy was separated from stable hyperthyroidism.

This clonotype was seen at least ten times. Its specificity is unknown. Amplification of TCR beta CDR3 regions used RNA as the template. First-round RT-PCR of the TCR CDR3 relied on the HTBI primer set. TCRdb itself ran the multiplex PCR reads through MiXCR, one entry per CDR3 protein. In the table there are around 690,000 distinct CDR3 sequences, about 20% of which are singletons. Ophthalmopathy cases met thresholds of Clinical Activity Score at least 3, NOSPECS grade at least 4 and duration under 3 months. Lactation, pregnancy, other autoimmune disease or uncontrolled infection led to exclusion of patients. The CDR3 is 15 amino acids. The V end was cut by 5 bases, the J end by 5 bases, with 17 bases between. Germline CDR1 is SEHNR and CDR2 is FQNEAQ (reference sequence).

The sequenced material came from blood. The J gene is TRBJ2-3, the V gene TRBV7-9; D gene ambiguous. The sequence was obtained from a man aged 25 to 40 with Graves' ophthalmopathy. The CDR3 reads CASSPRAAAEDTQYF. The CDR3 region has the DNA TGTGCCAGCAGCCCGCGCGCGGCGGCCGAAGATACGCAGTATTTT.